This T cell receptor (beta chain) was identified during a study of blood T cell repertoires in COVID-19. Data came from immunoSEQ multiplex PCR; TCRdb stores just in-frame clones and leaves some out. The table includes roughly 230,000 clones, roughly 84% detected once. V lost 3 bases and J lost 0, with 15 bases in between. Germline V CDR1 and CDR2: MNHEY, SMNVEV (reference sequence). The CDR3 spans 17 residues. The sequenced material came from PBMCs or T cells enriched from blood (not recorded which). The V and J genes are TRBV27 and TRBJ1-5; the D is unclear. The TCR was taken from a woman aged 45-60 years who had been exposed to COVID-19. CDR3 DNA: TGTGCCAGCAGTTTCCGAGGGAGACCCGATAGCAATCAGCCCCAGCATTTT. Its protein is CASSFRGRPDSNQPQHF.